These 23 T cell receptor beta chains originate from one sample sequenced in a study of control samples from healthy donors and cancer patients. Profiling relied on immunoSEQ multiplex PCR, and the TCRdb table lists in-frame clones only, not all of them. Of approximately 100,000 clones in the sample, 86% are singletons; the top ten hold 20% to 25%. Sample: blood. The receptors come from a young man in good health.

DNA of the CDR3: TGTGCCAGCAGTTGGATAAGATCCCTTGGGGGTAATACGCAGTATTTT. Translated: CASSWIRSLGGNTQYF. The rearrangement joins TRBV27 to TRBJ2-3, with D tentatively TRBD1 or TRBD2 (5 bases each). Per the germline V gene, CDR1 is MNHEY and CDR2 is SMNVEV (reference sequence). This CDR3 is 16 amino acids long. V was pared by 4 bases and J by 7 bases, with 21 bases between.

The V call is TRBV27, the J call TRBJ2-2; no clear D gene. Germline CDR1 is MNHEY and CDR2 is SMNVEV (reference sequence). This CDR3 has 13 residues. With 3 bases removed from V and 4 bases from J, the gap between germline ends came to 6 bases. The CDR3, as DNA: TGTGCCAGCAGTTTGGGGATCACCGGGGAGCTGTTTTTT. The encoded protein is CASSLGITGELFF.

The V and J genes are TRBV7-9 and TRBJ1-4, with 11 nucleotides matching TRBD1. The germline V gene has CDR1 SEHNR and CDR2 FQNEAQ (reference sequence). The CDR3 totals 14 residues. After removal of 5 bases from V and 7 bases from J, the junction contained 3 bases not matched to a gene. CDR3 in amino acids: CASSEGTGGEKLFF. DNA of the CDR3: TGTGCCAGCAGCGAGGGGACAGGGGGTGAAAAACTGTTTTTT. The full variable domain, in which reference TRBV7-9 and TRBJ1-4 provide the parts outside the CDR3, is DTGVSQNPRHKITKRGQNVTFRCDPISEHNRLYWYRQTLGQGPEFLTYFQNEAQLEKSRLLSDRFSAERPKGSFSTLEIQRTEQGDSAMYLCASSEGTGGEKLFFGSGTQLSVL.

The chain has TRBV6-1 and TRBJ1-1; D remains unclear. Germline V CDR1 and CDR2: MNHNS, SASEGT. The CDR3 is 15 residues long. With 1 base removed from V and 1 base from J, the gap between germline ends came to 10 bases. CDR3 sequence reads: CASSEGIHWNTEAFF. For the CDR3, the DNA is TGTGCCAGCAGTGAAGGCATTCATTGGAACACTGAAGCTTTCTTT.

CDR3 coding DNA: TGTGCCAGCGGACTTCTCCAAGCGGGGGGCCCTTTTGATACGCAGTATTTT. Protein product: CASGLLQAGGPFDTQYF. J is TRBJ2-3 and V is TRBV7-6; TRBD2 aligns across 9 bases. The germline V gene encodes CDR1 SGHVS and CDR2 FNYEAQ. The trim removed 8 bases at V and 6 bases at J, leaving 18 bases unmatched. The CDR3 totals 17 residues.

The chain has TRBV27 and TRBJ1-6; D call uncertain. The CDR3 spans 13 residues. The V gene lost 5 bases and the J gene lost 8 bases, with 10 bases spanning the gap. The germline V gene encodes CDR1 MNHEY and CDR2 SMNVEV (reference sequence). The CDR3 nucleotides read TGTGCCAGCAGTCTGAGGGAAGATTCACCCCTCCACTTT. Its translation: CASSLREDSPLHF.

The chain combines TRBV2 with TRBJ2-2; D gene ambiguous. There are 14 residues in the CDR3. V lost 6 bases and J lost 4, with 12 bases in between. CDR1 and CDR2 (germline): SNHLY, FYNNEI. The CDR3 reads CASSTALSTGELFF. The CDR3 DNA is TGTGCCAGCAGCACGGCCCTGAGCACCGGGGAGCTGTTTTTT. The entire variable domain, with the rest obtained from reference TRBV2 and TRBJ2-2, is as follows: EPEVTQTPSHQVTQMGQEVILRCVPISNHLYFYWYRQILGQKVEFLVSFYNNEISEKSEIFDDQFSVERPDGSNFTLKIRSTKLEDSAMYFCASSTALSTGELFFGEGSRLTVL.

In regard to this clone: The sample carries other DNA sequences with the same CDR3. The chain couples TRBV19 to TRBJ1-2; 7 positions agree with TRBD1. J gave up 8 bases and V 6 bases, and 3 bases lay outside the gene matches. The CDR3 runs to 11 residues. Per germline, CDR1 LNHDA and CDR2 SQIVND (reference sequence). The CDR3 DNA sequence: TGTGCCAGTAGCCAAGGGGGCGGCTACACCTTC. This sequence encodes CASSQGGGYTF.

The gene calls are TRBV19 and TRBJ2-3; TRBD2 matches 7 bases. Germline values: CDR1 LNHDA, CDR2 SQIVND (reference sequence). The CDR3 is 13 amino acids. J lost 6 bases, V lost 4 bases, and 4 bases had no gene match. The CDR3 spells CASSRGSGDTQYF. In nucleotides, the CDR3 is TGTGCCAGTAGTAGGGGTAGCGGGGATACGCAGTATTTT. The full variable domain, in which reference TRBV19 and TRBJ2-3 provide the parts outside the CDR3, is DGGITQSPKYLFRKEGQNVTLSCEQNLNHDAMYWYRQDPGQGLRLIYYSQIVNDFQKGDIAEGYSVSREKKESFPLTVTSAQKNPTAFYLCASSRGSGDTQYFGPGTRLTVL.

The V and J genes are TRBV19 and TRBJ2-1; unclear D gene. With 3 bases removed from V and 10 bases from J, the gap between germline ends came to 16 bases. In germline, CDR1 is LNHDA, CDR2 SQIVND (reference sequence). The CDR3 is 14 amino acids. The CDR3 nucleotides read TGTGCCAGTAGTATGGGAACAGCCCTCGGGGAGCAGTTCTTC. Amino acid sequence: CASSMGTALGEQFF. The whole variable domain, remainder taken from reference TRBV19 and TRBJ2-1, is DGGITQSPKYLFRKEGQNVTLSCEQNLNHDAMYWYRQDPGQGLRLIYYSQIVNDFQKGDIAEGYSVSREKKESFPLTVTSAQKNPTAFYLCASSMGTALGEQFFGPGTRLTVL.

Here the CDR3 DNA reads TGTGCCAGCAGTGAACAGACAGGGACGAGCACAGATACGCAGTATTTT. Translating gives CASSEQTGTSTDTQYF. The chain employs TRBV6-1 and TRBJ2-3; the match to TRBD1 covers 7 bases. J gave up 0 bases and V 2 bases, and 5 bases lay outside the gene matches. CDR3 size: 16 residues. Germline V gives CDR1 MNHNS, CDR2 SASEGT.

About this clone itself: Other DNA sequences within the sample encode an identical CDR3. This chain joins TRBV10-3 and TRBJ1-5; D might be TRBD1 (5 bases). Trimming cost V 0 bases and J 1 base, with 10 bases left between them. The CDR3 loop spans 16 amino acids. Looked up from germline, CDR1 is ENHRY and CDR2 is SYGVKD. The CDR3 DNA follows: TGTGCCATCAGTGAGTCGGGGGTGGGAAGCAATCAGCCCCAGCATTTT. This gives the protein CAISESGVGSNQPQHF.

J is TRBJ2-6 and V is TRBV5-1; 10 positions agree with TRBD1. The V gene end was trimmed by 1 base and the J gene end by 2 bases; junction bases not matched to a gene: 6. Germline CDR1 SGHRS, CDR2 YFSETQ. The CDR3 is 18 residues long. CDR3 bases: TGCGCCAGCAGCTTGAAGACAGGGGGCAATGCTGGGGCCAACGTCCTGACTTTC. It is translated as CASSLKTGGNAGANVLTF.

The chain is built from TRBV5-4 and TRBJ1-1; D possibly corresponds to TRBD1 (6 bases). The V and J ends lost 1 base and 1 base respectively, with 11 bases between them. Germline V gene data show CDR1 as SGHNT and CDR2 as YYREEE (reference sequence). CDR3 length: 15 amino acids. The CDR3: CASSLPPGQNTEAFF. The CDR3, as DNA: TGTGCCAGCAGCTTGCCCCCGGGACAGAACACTGAAGCTTTCTTT.

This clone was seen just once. The CDR3 DNA follows: TGTGCCAGCAGCTTAAGCGGGGAAAAAAACATTCAGTACTTC. It is translated as CASSLSGEKNIQYF. This chain joins TRBV7-2 and TRBJ2-4, with TRBD2 identical over 7 bases. Germline V gene sequence: CDR1 SGHTA, CDR2 FQGNSA. The ends lost 2 bases at V and 4 bases at J; junction bases unmatched: 2. This CDR3 has 14 residues.

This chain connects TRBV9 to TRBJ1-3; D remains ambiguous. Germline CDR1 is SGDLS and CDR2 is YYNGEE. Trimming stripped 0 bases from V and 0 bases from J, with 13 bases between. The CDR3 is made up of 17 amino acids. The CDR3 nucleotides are TGTGCCAGCAGCGTAGAAGCAGGACGGCGCTCTGGAAACACCATATATTTT. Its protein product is CASSVEAGRRSGNTIYF.

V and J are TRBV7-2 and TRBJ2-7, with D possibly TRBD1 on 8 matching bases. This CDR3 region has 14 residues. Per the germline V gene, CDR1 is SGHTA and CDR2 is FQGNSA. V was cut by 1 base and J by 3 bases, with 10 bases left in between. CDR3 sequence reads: CASSLDRGGYEQYF. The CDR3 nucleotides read TGTGCCAGCAGCTTAGACAGGGGGGGCTACGAGCAGTACTTC.

CDR3 sequence (DNA): TGTGCCAGCAGCTTAGCCGCGGGGGGGCTCACAGATACGCAGTATTTT. Translation gives CASSLAAGGLTDTQYF. This sequence joins TRBV7-2 and TRBJ2-3, with 9 positions matching TRBD2. Per the germline V gene, CDR1 is SGHTA and CDR2 is FQGNSA. Germline trimming cut 0 bases from V and 2 bases from J; bases unmatched to any gene: 3. This CDR3 has 16 amino acids.

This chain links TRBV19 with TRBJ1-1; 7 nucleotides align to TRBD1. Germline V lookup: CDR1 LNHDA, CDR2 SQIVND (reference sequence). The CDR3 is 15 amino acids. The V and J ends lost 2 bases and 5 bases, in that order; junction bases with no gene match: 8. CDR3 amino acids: CASSISGGQGTEAFF. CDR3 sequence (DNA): TGTGCCAGTAGTATATCAGGGGGGCAAGGGACTGAAGCTTTCTTT.

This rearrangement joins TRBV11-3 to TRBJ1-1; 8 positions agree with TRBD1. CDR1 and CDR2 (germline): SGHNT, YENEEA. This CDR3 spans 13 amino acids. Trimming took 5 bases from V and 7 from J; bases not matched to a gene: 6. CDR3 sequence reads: CASSPRTGREAFF. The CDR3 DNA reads TGTGCCAGCAGCCCGAGGACAGGGCGTGAAGCTTTCTTT. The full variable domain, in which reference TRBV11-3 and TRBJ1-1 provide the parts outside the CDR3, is EAGVVQSPRYKIIEKKQPVAFWCNPISGHNTLYWYLQNLGQGPELLIRYENEEAVDDSQLPKDRFSAERLKGVDSTLKIQPAELGDSAVYLCASSPRTGREAFFGQGTRLTVV.

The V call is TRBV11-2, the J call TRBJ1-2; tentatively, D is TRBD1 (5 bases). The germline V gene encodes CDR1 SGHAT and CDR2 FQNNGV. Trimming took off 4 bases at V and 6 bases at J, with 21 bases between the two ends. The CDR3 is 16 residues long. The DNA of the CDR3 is TGTGCCAGCAGCTCGGTCCGTCGGTCAGGGACCCATGGCTACACCTTC. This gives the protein CASSSVRRSGTHGYTF.

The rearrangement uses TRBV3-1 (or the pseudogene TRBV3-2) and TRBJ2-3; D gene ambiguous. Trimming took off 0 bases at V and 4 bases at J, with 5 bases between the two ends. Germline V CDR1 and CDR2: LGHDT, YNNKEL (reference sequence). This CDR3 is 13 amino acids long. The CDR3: CASSQEGSDTQYF. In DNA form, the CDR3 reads TGTGCCAGCAGCCAAGAGGGCTCAGATACGCAGTATTTT.

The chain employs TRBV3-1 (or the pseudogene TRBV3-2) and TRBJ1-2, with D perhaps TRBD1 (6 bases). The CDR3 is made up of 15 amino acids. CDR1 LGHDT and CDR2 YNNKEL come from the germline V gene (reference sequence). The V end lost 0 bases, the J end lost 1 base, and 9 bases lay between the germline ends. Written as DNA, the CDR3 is TGTGCCAGCAGCCAAGATATGGACAGTAACTATGGCTACACCTTC. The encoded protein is CASSQDMDSNYGYTF.